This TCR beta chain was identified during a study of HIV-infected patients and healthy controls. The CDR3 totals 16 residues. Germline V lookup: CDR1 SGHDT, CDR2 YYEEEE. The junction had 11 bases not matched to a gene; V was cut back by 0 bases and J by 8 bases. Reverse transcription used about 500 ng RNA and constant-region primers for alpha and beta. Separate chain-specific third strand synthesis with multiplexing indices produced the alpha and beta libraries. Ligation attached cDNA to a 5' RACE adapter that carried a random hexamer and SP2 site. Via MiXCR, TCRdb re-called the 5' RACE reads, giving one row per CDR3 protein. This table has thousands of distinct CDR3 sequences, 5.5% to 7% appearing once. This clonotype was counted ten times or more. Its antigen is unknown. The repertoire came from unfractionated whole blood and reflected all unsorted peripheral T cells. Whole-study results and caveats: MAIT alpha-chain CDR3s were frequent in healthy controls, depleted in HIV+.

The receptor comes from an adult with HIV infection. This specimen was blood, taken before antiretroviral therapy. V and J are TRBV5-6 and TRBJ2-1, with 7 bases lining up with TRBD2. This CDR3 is CASSLGLGRGYDEQFF. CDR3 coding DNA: TGTGCCAGCAGCTTGGGACTCGGGCGGGGGTACGATGAGCAGTTCTTC.